The rows below give T cell receptor beta chains drawn from one sample of a study of regulatory T cells in long-lasting Graves disease. Via MiXCR, TCRdb re-called the multiplex PCR reads, giving one row per CDR3 protein. The top ten hold about 29% of the sample, which has almost 350,000 distinct CDR3 sequences, less than 20% seen once. Sample: peripheral blood mononuclear cells (PBMCs), taken when the disease was refractory, from a patient treated with antithyroid drugs. Source of these receptors: a female donor with Graves disease. CDR3s include the opening cysteine and the closing phenylalanine or tryptophan. A D gene is named only where the DNA matches it firmly. Some rows mark clone size as missing; the rest say once, few, many or name a class of expanded clone.

TRBD2 TRBJ2-7 TRBV19 NA CASSTSLGSGGVSYEQYF TGTGCCAGTAGTACCTCCCTTGGTAGCGGGGGGGTCTCCTACGAGCAGTACTTC
TRBD1 TRBJ1-2 TRBV19 NA CASSVDRGINGYTF TGTGCCAGTAGTGTTGACAGGGGGATAAATGGCTACACCTTC
NA TRBJ1-2 TRBV5-1 once CASSLVGQVNYGYTF TGCGCCAGCAGCTTGGTCGGGCAGGTTAACTATGGCTACACCTTC
TRBD1 TRBJ2-3 TRBV20-1 NA CSAVPPGNEGAEQTDTQYF TGCAGTGCCGTACCACCTGGAAACGAGGGGGCTGAACAAACAGATACGCAGTATTTT
TRBD2 TRBJ2-3 TRBV2 few CASISGREGADTQYF TGTGCCAGCATATCGGGGCGGGAGGGGGCAGATACGCAGTATTTT
NA TRBJ2-7 TRBV12-3/TRBV12-4 many CASSFGDTHSYEQYF TGTGCCAGCAGTTTTGGGGACACTCACTCCTACGAGCAGTACTTC
NA TRBJ1-2 TRBV10-3 many CAIRAGGQIGGANYGYTF TGTGCCATCAGAGCCGGAGGGCAGATTGGGGGAGCTAACTATGGCTACACCTTC
NA TRBJ2-5 TRBV7-9 NA CASSLLQGVETQYF TGTGCCAGCAGCTTATTACAGGGCGTAGAGACCCAGTACTTC
NA TRBJ2-4 TRBV4-3 NA CASSLLGDPRGIQYF TGCGCCAGCAGTCTGCTGGGGGACCCCCGAGGCATTCAGTACTTC
TRBD1 TRBJ2-4 TRBV15 many CATSRDEGAAKNIQYF TGTGCCACCAGCAGAGATGAGGGGGCGGCCAAAAACATTCAGTACTTC
NA TRBJ1-1 TRBV5-1 few CASSLTLPPNTEAFF TGCGCCAGCAGCTTGACCCTCCCGCCGAACACTGAAGCTTTCTTT
NA TRBJ1-5 TRBV20-1 NA CSARVGTFMYSNQPQHF TGCAGTGCTAGAGTTGGGACATTCATGTATAGCAATCAGCCCCAGCATTTT
NA TRBJ1-1 TRBV4-2 NA CASSQARTEAFF TGTGCCAGCAGCCAAGCAAGGACTGAAGCTTTCTTT
TRBD1 TRBJ2-1 TRBV7-2 NA CASSLRTGWRFNEQFF TGTGCCAGCAGCCTCAGGACAGGGTGGCGTTTCAATGAGCAGTTCTTC
TRBD1 TRBJ2-7 TRBV7-2 many CASSQTGGPYEQYF TGTGCCAGCAGCCAGACAGGGGGGCCCTACGAGCAGTACTTC
NA TRBJ1-1 TRBV3-1 few CASSHDRRTEAFF TGTGCCAGCAGCCACGACCGCCGCACGGAAGCTTTCTTT
TRBD1 TRBJ2-7 TRBV7-9 NA CASSTWDSPYEQYF TGTGCCAGCAGCACCTGGGACAGTCCCTACGAGCAGTACTTC
TRBD1 TRBJ2-4 TRBV6-1 NA CASGTGGAKNIQYF TGTGCCAGCGGGACAGGGGGCGCCAAAAACATTCAGTACTTC
NA TRBJ1-1 TRBV9 few CASSPQAGTGTEAFF TGTGCCAGCAGCCCCCAAGCCGGGACGGGGACTGAAGCTTTCTTT
TRBD2 TRBJ2-2 TRBV3-1 NA CATKRGAVTGELFF TGTGCCACAAAGCGGGGGGCGGTGACCGGGGAGCTGTTTTTT
NA TRBJ1-2 TRBV12-5 many CASGFNGGRLYYGYTF TGTGCTAGTGGTTTCAACGGGGGGCGCCTTTACTATGGCTACACCTTC
NA TRBJ1-3 TRBV15 few CATSARGRFAGNTIYF TGTGCCACCAGCGCTCGAGGAAGGTTCGCTGGAAACACCATATATTTT
NA TRBJ1-1 TRBV3-1 many CASSQGGRIRMNTEAFF TGTGCCAGCAGCCAAGGAGGAAGGATACGAATGAACACTGAAGCTTTCTTT
NA TRBJ1-1 TRBV6-1 many CASSATRRNTEAFF TGTGCCAGCAGTGCGACAAGGAGGAACACTGAAGCTTTCTTT
NA TRBJ2-7 TRBV6-1 many CASNYQGPSYEQYF TGTGCCAGCAACTACCAGGGGCCCTCCTACGAGCAGTACTTC
TRBD2 TRBJ2-1 TRBV7-3 few CASSQTSDEQFF TGTGCCAGCAGCCAAACTAGCGATGAGCAGTTCTTC
NA TRBJ1-5 TRBV2 many CASSVDSNQPQHF TGTGCCAGCAGTGTTGATAGCAATCAGCCCCAGCATTTT
TRBD2 TRBJ2-7 TRBV11-2 many CASSRTSGLSYEQYF TGTGCCAGCAGTCGGACTAGCGGGCTCTCCTACGAGCAGTACTTC
TRBD2 TRBJ2-6 TRBV28 few CASSISGLAGSGANVLTF TGTGCCAGCAGCATTAGCGGACTAGCGGGCTCTGGGGCCAACGTCCTGACTTTC
TRBD1 TRBJ1-6 TRBV11-3 many CASSLNGQGGESLHF TGTGCCAGCAGCTTAAACGGACAGGGAGGTGAATCCCTCCACTTT
NA TRBJ1-6 TRBV28 many CAGAVSYNSPLHF TGTGCCGGGGCTGTCTCCTATAATTCACCCCTCCACTTT
TRBD1 TRBJ1-2 TRBV28 many CASLTGVGYTF TGTGCCAGCTTGACAGGGGTTGGCTACACCTTC
NA TRBJ2-7 TRBV7-9 NA CASSLASGEKYSSYEQYF TGTGCCAGCAGCTTAGCTAGCGGCGAGAAATATAGCTCCTACGAGCAGTACTTC
NA TRBJ1-5 TRBV5-4 NA CASSPFRVNQPQHF TGTGCCAGCAGCCCCTTCAGGGTCAATCAGCCCCAGCATTTT